A selection of T cell receptor beta chains follows, all from one sample in a study of blood T cell repertoires in COVID-19. Sequencing used immunoSEQ multiplex PCR; TCRdb keeps in-frame clones, though not all of them. Of 250,000 or so clones in the sample, around 86% were seen once. Sequencing was carried out using PBMCs or T cells enriched from blood (not recorded which). These TCRs come from a man aged 35-49 years who had recovered from COVID-19. CDR3s include the opening cysteine and the closing phenylalanine or tryptophan. The D gene is left open where the match is weak. Clone size is given for some rows only: seen once, a few or many times, or a class if the clone is expanded.

D gene: -; clone size: -; V gene: TRBV27; J gene: TRBJ2-5; CDR3 DNA: TGTGCCAGCGGCCACAATCGCGGGAACCTCGGGGAGACCCAGTACTTC; CDR3 protein: CASGHNRGNLGETQYF
D gene: TRBD2; clone size: -; V gene: TRBV5-1; J gene: TRBJ2-1; CDR3 DNA: TGCGCCAGCAGCGTCCTAGCGGGAGTCAATGAGCAGTTCTTC; CDR3 protein: CASSVLAGVNEQFF
D gene: -; clone size: -; V gene: TRBV3-1/TRBV3-2; J gene: TRBJ2-3; CDR3 DNA: TGTGCCAGCAGCCCAGTCGGAGGGGATACGCAGTATTTT; CDR3 protein: CASSPVGGDTQYF
D gene: -; clone size: -; V gene: TRBV30; J gene: TRBJ1-1; CDR3 DNA: TGTGCCTGGGCTGGGGGGGCCCGAGATGAAGCTTTCTTT; CDR3 protein: CAWAGGARDEAFF
D gene: TRBD2; clone size: -; V gene: TRBV4-2; J gene: TRBJ2-1; CDR3 DNA: TGTGCCAGCAGCCAGGGGACTAGCGGGGTTAGCGATGAGCAGTTCTTC; CDR3 protein: CASSQGTSGVSDEQFF
D gene: TRBD1; clone size: few; V gene: TRBV7-9; J gene: TRBJ2-1; CDR3 DNA: TGTGCCAGCAGCTCCGGGACAGGGGAGACTAATGAGCAGTTCTTC; CDR3 protein: CASSSGTGETNEQFF
D gene: -; clone size: -; V gene: TRBV6-5; J gene: TRBJ1-6; CDR3 DNA: TGTGCCAGCAGAATCATCGACTTTAATTCACCCCTCCACTTT; CDR3 protein: CASRIIDFNSPLHF
D gene: -; clone size: -; V gene: TRBV7-2; J gene: TRBJ1-2; CDR3 DNA: TGTGCCAGCAGCCCGGACAGAAACTATGGCTACACCTTC; CDR3 protein: CASSPDRNYGYTF
D gene: TRBD1; clone size: -; V gene: TRBV3-1/TRBV3-2; J gene: TRBJ2-1; CDR3 DNA: TGTGCCAGCAGCCAACCGGGACAGGGGGATTACAATGAGCAGTTCTTC; CDR3 protein: CASSQPGQGDYNEQFF
D gene: -; clone size: -; V gene: TRBV19; J gene: TRBJ1-2; CDR3 DNA: TGTGCCAGTAGTATGGCAGGAATCCCCTATGGCTACACCTTC; CDR3 protein: CASSMAGIPYGYTF
D gene: TRBD2; clone size: -; V gene: TRBV7-2; J gene: TRBJ2-4; CDR3 DNA: TGTGCCAGCAGCGTTAGCGGGGGACTAGCCAAAAACATTCAGTACTTC; CDR3 protein: CASSVSGGLAKNIQYF
D gene: TRBD2; clone size: once; V gene: TRBV27; J gene: TRBJ2-7; CDR3 DNA: TGTGCCAGCAGTCCCGGGACTATCAACGAGCAGTACTTC; CDR3 protein: CASSPGTINEQYF
D gene: TRBD1; clone size: -; V gene: TRBV7-2; J gene: TRBJ1-4; CDR3 DNA: TGTGCCAGCAGCCTAGGGGGACAGGGGAATGAAAAACTGTTTTTT; CDR3 protein: CASSLGGQGNEKLFF
D gene: TRBD2; clone size: -; V gene: TRBV5-1; J gene: TRBJ2-1; CDR3 DNA: TGCGCCAGCAGCCAGGGACTAACAGACTCCTACAATGAGCAGTTCTTC; CDR3 protein: CASSQGLTDSYNEQFF
D gene: -; clone size: -; V gene: TRBV7-3; J gene: TRBJ2-5; CDR3 DNA: TGTGCCAGCAGCTTAACCCCTAGCGAAGAGACCCAGTACTTC; CDR3 protein: CASSLTPSEETQYF
D gene: TRBD2; clone size: -; V gene: TRBV7-8; J gene: TRBJ2-4; CDR3 DNA: TGTGCCAGCAGCCCGAGCGGGGCGGTCGGGAAGTACTTC; CDR3 protein: CASSPSGAVGKYF
D gene: TRBD2; clone size: -; V gene: TRBV27; J gene: TRBJ2-7; CDR3 DNA: TGTGCCAGCAGCGCCTATAGCGGGGGTTCCTACGAGCAGTACTTC; CDR3 protein: CASSAYSGGSYEQYF
D gene: TRBD2; clone size: -; V gene: TRBV5-8; J gene: TRBJ2-1; CDR3 DNA: TGTGCCAGCAGGGGACTAGCGGGGGATGAAAAATCTTTTGAGCAGTTCTTC; CDR3 protein: CASRGLAGDEKSFEQFF
D gene: -; clone size: few; V gene: TRBV11-2; J gene: TRBJ1-3; CDR3 DNA: TGTGCCAGCAGCCAAGGACAGTCTGGAAACACCATATATTTT; CDR3 protein: CASSQGQSGNTIYF
D gene: TRBD1; clone size: -; V gene: TRBV2; J gene: TRBJ1-4; CDR3 DNA: TGTGCCAGCAGTGAAGAGGGACAGGGGGGTGAAAAACTGTTTTTT; CDR3 protein: CASSEEGQGGEKLFF